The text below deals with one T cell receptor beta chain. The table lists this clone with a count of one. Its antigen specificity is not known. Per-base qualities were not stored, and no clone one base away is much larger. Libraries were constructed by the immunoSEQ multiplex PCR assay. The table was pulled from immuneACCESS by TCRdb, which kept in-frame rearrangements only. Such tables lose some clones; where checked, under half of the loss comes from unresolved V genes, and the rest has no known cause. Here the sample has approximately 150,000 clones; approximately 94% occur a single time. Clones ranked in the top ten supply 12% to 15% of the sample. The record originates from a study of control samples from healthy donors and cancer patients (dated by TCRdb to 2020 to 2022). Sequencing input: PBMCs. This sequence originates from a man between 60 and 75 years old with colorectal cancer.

The DNA sequence reads TGTGCCAGCAGCTTAAGACAGGGGGGTGAGACTAATGAAAAACTGTTTTTT. Its protein reads: CASSLRQGGETNEKLFF. In this chain, TRBV7-6 is recombined with TRBJ1-4, with 9 central nucleotides matching TRBD1. For CDR1 and CDR2, the germline V gene lists SGHVS and FNYEAQ. The CDR3, cysteine through phenylalanine, is 17 amino acids long. CDR3 DNA is the only sequence kept; it has 51 bases, read in frame from the first base. Trimmed from V: 2 bases; trimmed from J: 2 bases; junction bases lacking a gene match: 6.